This T cell receptor beta chain was recorded in a study of shared clonotypes between healthy human individuals. About the study: Sampling drew on donors who were two women and a few men aged 18 to 49. Study findings and constraints: Among several donors, approximately 5.4% of naive CD4 clonotypes were found in common. Non-shared clonotypes were found to have lower generation probabilities than the clonotypes that were shared by all four of the sorted-subset donors.

The V gene's germline CDR1 is MNHEY and CDR2 SMNVEV (reference sequence). This CDR3 is built from 14 residues. Trimming took off 4 bases at V and 6 bases at J, with 16 bases between the two ends. In its sample, this clone was seen once. The antigen remains unidentified. Original handling: Junction-only sequences produced by ImmunoSEQ had no quality scores, so filtering differed. The table came from immunoSEQ multiplex PCR; TCRdb's copy has only in-frame clones and leaves some out. That table supplies the V and J calls and clone size; D and trimming were determined from the DNA. The sample contains millions of clones, just over 90% of which appear only once. CD45RO-negative CD8 cells positively selected for CCR7 made up the naive population, which excluded terminally differentiated effector memory CD45RA+ cells.

The sequence was obtained from a young man in good health. Some clones in this sample may be carry-over from other donors' samples. The specimen sequenced was naive CD8+ T cells from PBMCs. This chain connects TRBV27 to TRBJ2-7; TRBD2 might be the D (6 bases). The CDR3 DNA reads TGTGCCAGCAGTTCGGGAACTCGGGGGTTCGAGCAGTACTTC. Translating gives CASSSGTRGFEQYF.